These 30 T cell receptor beta chains were sequenced from one sample in a study of CD8+ T cells in alopecia areata. Treatment specified: oral pan-JAK inhibitor, 5-10 mg twice daily. Sequencing used cDNA as its template, made by extracting RNA and reverse transcribing it. Profiling relied on immunoSEQ multiplex PCR, and the TCRdb table lists in-frame clones only, not all of them. The sample yields about 42,000 clones, 50% to 70% seen once. The specimen was CD8+ T cells sorted from blood, collected at week 4, from a patient treated with tofacitinib. These receptors were taken from a human donor with alopecia areata.

The V gene is TRBV29-1, the J gene TRBJ2-5, with D possibly called TRBD1 or TRBD2 (5 bases each). With 3 bases removed from V and 4 bases from J, the gap between germline ends came to 24 bases. CDR3 size: 17 residues. Per the germline V gene, CDR1 is SQVTM and CDR2 is ANQGSEA. Here the CDR3 reads CSVEGDAGQGLRETQYF. CDR3 DNA: TGCAGCGTTGAGGGGGACGCCGGCCAAGGACTGCGAGAGACCCAGTACTTC.

The chain is built from TRBV9 and TRBJ1-3; weak D call: TRBD1 (6 bases). V was clipped by 0 bases and J by 2 bases, with 9 bases between them. Per germline, CDR1 SGDLS and CDR2 YYNGEE. This CDR3 contains 15 residues. The CDR3 bases are TGTGCCAGCAGCGTAGACGCAGGGGCTGGAAACACCATATATTTT. Residues: CASSVDAGAGNTIYF. Combining the CDR3 with reference TRBV9 and TRBJ1-3 gives the whole variable domain DSGVTQTPKHLITATGQRVTLRCSPRSGDLSVYWYQQSLDQGLQFLIQYYNGEERAKGNILERFSAQQFPDLHSELNLSSLELGDSALYFCASSVDAGAGNTIYFGEGSWLTVV.

The chain joins TRBV15 to TRBJ2-7; D unresolved. There are 13 residues in the CDR3. Between the trimmed V and J ends, which lost 3 bases and 4 bases, there was a span of 10 bases. The germline V gene has CDR1 LNHNV and CDR2 YYDKDF (reference sequence). The CDR3 DNA reads as TGTGCCACCAGCAGCGCCGGGTCGTACGAGCAGTACTTC. This encodes CATSSAGSYEQYF.

V gene TRBV4-3 combines with J gene TRBJ2-7, with 12 bases lining up with TRBD2. Germline values: CDR1 LGHNA, CDR2 YSLEER. The ends lost 1 base at V and 5 bases at J; junction bases unmatched: 6. CDR3 length: 16 residues. The CDR3 spells CASSQGLAGGPDEQYF. As DNA, the CDR3 is TGCGCCAGCAGCCAAGGGCTAGCGGGGGGGCCCGACGAGCAGTACTTC.

This clone was detected a few times. The rearrangement links TRBV5-1 to TRBJ2-3; 9 bases fit TRBD1. Per the germline V gene, CDR1 is SGHRS and CDR2 is YFSETQ. J lost 3 bases, V lost 4 bases, and 6 bases had no gene match. The CDR3 runs to 15 residues. CDR3 protein: CASSQGDRETDTQYF. CDR3 DNA sequence: TGCGCCAGCAGCCAAGGGGACAGGGAGACAGATACGCAGTATTTT.

V gene TRBV7-9 combines with J gene TRBJ2-5; TRBD1 agrees at 9 bases. This CDR3 spans 17 amino acids. J gave up 3 bases and V 2 bases, and 10 bases lay outside the gene matches. The germline V gene encodes CDR1 SEHNR and CDR2 FQNEAQ (reference sequence). The CDR3 coding sequence is TGTGCCAGCAGCTTAATGCACGGGACAGGGAAGGAAGAGACCCAGTACTTC. Translation gives CASSLMHGTGKEETQYF. The full variable domain, rest sourced from reference TRBV7-9 and TRBJ2-5, is DTGVSQNPRHKITKRGQNVTFRCDPISEHNRLYWYRQTLGQGPEFLTYFQNEAQLEKSRLLSDRFSAERPKGSFSTLEIQRTEQGDSAMYLCASSLMHGTGKEETQYFGPGTRLLVL.

The rearrangement uses TRBV29-1 and TRBJ2-7, with D tentatively TRBD1 or TRBD2 (5 bases each). The germline V and J ends were trimmed by 4 bases and 0 bases, with 10 bases remaining between them. This CDR3 has 13 residues. Germline V CDR1 and CDR2: SQVTM, ANQGSEA. CDR3 nucleotide sequence: TGCAGCGTTGCGGGGACCTACTCCTACGAGCAGTACTTC. Its protein is CSVAGTYSYEQYF.

This sequence joins TRBV29-1 and TRBJ2-4; D unclear. The length of the CDR3 is 14 residues. Trimming left V 1 base short and J 5 bases short, with 12 bases between. Germline assignment: CDR1 SQVTM and CDR2 ANQGSEA. Here the CDR3 reads CSVEGGQLENIQYF. In DNA form, the CDR3 reads TGCAGCGTTGAAGGGGGTCAGCTTGAAAACATTCAGTACTTC.

The chain employs TRBV29-1 and TRBJ1-2; the match to TRBD1 covers 7 bases. V lost 7 bases, J lost 8 bases, and 10 bases stayed unmatched. The CDR3 sequence is 12 residues long. Germline V gene sequence: CDR1 SQVTM, CDR2 ANQGSEA. The CDR3 coding sequence is TGCAGCGCCGAAGACAGGGTGAACGGCTACACCTTC. This encodes CSAEDRVNGYTF.

The chain has TRBV30 and TRBJ2-6; 7 bases map to TRBD1. Germline V lookup: CDR1 GTSNPN, CDR2 SVGIG (reference sequence). V lost 4 bases, J lost 0 bases, and 6 bases stayed unmatched. This CDR3 has 16 amino acids. The CDR3 nucleotides read TGTGCCTGGAAAGAAACAGGGGCCTCTGGGGCCAACGTCCTGACTTTC. It encodes CAWKETGASGANVLTF.

V and J are TRBV28 and TRBJ1-1; D not resolved. This CDR3 is 13 amino acids long. Germline CDR1 is MDHEN and CDR2 is SYDVKM. V shed 6 bases and J shed 1 base, with 9 bases lying between them. The CDR3 is CASRATENTEAFF. The CDR3, as DNA: TGTGCCAGCAGAGCAACAGAGAACACTGAAGCTTTCTTT.

As DNA, the CDR3 is TGCGCCAGCAGCCCGAGCGGGGGGCTCCACAATGAGCAGTTCTTC. Translating gives CASSPSGGLHNEQFF. V and J are TRBV5-1 and TRBJ2-1, with 9 bases aligning to TRBD2. The germline V gene has CDR1 SGHRS and CDR2 YFSETQ. J lost 5 bases, V lost 4 bases, and 7 bases had no gene match. The CDR3 has 15 amino acids.

The chain combines TRBV6-5 with TRBJ1-2; D is undetermined. CDR1 MNHEY and CDR2 SVGAGI come from the germline V gene. There are 11 residues in the CDR3. The V and J ends lost 4 bases and 4 bases respectively, with 4 bases between them. The CDR3 DNA follows: TGTGCCAGCAGTTCCGGCTATGGCTACACCTTC. Residues: CASSSGYGYTF.

About this clone: At one end the junction does not follow the germline gene, possibly because of a read error. V usage is TRBV29-1 and J usage is TRBJ1-4; TRBD1 aligns across 7 bases. CDR1 and CDR2 from the germline V gene are SQVTM and ANQGSEA. The CDR3 contains 14 residues. The CDR3: CSVGPGTDNEKLFF. The CDR3 DNA reads TGCAGCGTTGGCCCCGGGACAGATAATGAAAAGCTGTTTTTT. Full variable domain (missing parts from reference TRBV29-1 and TRBJ1-4): SAVISQKPSRDICQRGTSLTIQCQVDSQVTMMFWYRQQPGQSLTLIATANQGSEATYESGFVIDKFPISRPNLTFSTLTVSNMSPEDSSIYLCSVGPGTDNEKLFFGSGTQLSVL.

The rearrangement links TRBV29-1 to TRBJ2-1; tentative D call: TRBD2 (7 bases). Germline values: CDR1 SQVTM, CDR2 ANQGSEA. V lost 4 bases and J lost 6, with 13 bases in between. The CDR3 is 13 amino acids. CDR3 DNA sequence: TGCAGCGTTGGTGGGGGGGCCCTCAATGAGCAGTTCTTC. It specifies CSVGGGALNEQFF.

The count of this clone is one. The gene calls are TRBV11-2 and TRBJ1-1; no reliable D call. This CDR3 is built from 13 residues. Germline V gene data show CDR1 as SGHAT and CDR2 as FQNNGV. V was pared by 1 base and J by 0 bases, with 3 bases between. The CDR3 sequence: CASSLGVNTEAFF. The CDR3 coding sequence is TGTGCCAGCAGCTTAGGGGTGAACACTGAAGCTTTCTTT.

This chain connects TRBV7-2 to TRBJ2-1; D remains ambiguous. The V and J ends lost 1 base and 6 bases respectively, with 1 base between them. Germline lookup yields CDR1 SGHTA and CDR2 FQGNSA. The CDR3 has 11 amino acids. Here the CDR3 reads CASSLGNEQFF. In nucleotides, the CDR3 is TGTGCCAGCAGCTTAGGCAATGAGCAGTTCTTC.

The CDR3 nucleotides read TGTGCCTTTTCCAAATGGGATGGCTACACCTTC. Protein product: CAFSKWDGYTF. The chain combines TRBV30 with TRBJ1-2; D gene unclear. V lost 7 bases and J lost 6, with 12 bases in between. From germline, CDR1 is GTSNPN and CDR2 SVGIG (reference sequence). The CDR3 is made up of 11 amino acids.

This chain connects TRBV15 to TRBJ2-7, with TRBD1 as a possible D gene (6 bases). V was pared by 0 bases and J by 4 bases, with 34 bases between. CDR1 and CDR2 (germline): LNHNV, YYDKDF (reference sequence). CDR3 length: 22 amino acids. In nucleotides, the CDR3 is TGTGCCACCAGCAGAGACCCAACTCTCCCCATGGACAGAGGGTTAAGGGGTTACGAGCAGTACTTC. It encodes CATSRDPTLPMDRGLRGYEQYF. The variable domain in full, with the rest retrieved from reference TRBV15 and TRBJ2-7, is DAMVIQNPRYQVTQFGKPVTLSCSQTLNHNVMYWYQQKSSQAPKLLFHYYDKDFNNEADTPDNFQSRRPNTSFCFLDIRSPGLGDTAMYLCATSRDPTLPMDRGLRGYEQYFGPGTRLTVT.

The chain links TRBV29-1 to TRBJ2-2; a possible D gene is TRBD2 (5 bases). CDR3 size: 13 residues. V lost 7 bases to trimming and J lost 2 bases, with 11 bases between them. Per germline, CDR1 SQVTM and CDR2 ANQGSEA. The CDR3 protein is CSGYGINTGELFF. The DNA of the CDR3 is TGCAGCGGTTACGGGATCAACACCGGGGAGCTGTTTTTT.

This clone was found a few times. The chain joins TRBV29-1 to TRBJ2-3; D uncertain. CDR1 is SQVTM and CDR2 is ANQGSEA in the germline V gene. This CDR3 has 14 amino acids. Trimming took off 4 bases at V and 5 bases at J, with 16 bases between the two ends. CDR3 sequence (DNA): TGCAGCGTTGGACCTCCCAGAGTTGAAGATACGCAGTATTTT. Its translation: CSVGPPRVEDTQYF.

This chain joins TRBV11-2 and TRBJ2-1, with a weak D call TRBD1 (5 bases). CDR1 and CDR2 (germline): SGHAT, FQNNGV. This CDR3 spans 12 amino acids. The V end lost 6 bases, the J end lost 8 bases, and 11 bases lay between the germline ends. The CDR3 bases are TGTGCCAGCAGTCCCGGACACGATGAGCAGTTCTTC. It is translated as CASSPGHDEQFF.

The V and J genes are TRBV4-3 and TRBJ2-2; D remains unclear. CDR1 is LGHNA and CDR2 is YSLEER in the germline V gene. This CDR3 has 16 amino acids. V gave up 3 bases and J gave up 2 bases, with 13 bases separating them. The CDR3: CASSQDRVTNTGELFF. DNA of the CDR3: TGCGCCAGCAGCCAGGACCGGGTTACAAACACCGGGGAGCTGTTTTTT.

J is TRBJ1-1 and V is TRBV6-5; D unresolved. This CDR3 has 13 residues. Germline V gene data show CDR1 as MNHEY and CDR2 as SVGAGI. Deletions cut 4 bases from V and 3 bases from J, with 9 bases between. The CDR3 DNA follows: TGTGCCAGCAGTTCCTCCGGGCACACTGAAGCTTTCTTT. Translated: CASSSSGHTEAFF.

J is TRBJ2-3 and V is TRBV27, with D unresolved. Germline V gives CDR1 MNHEY, CDR2 SMNVEV (reference sequence). V dropped 3 bases and J dropped 2 bases, with 6 bases sitting between them. This CDR3 is built from 13 residues. The CDR3 protein is CASSLVFTDTQYF. The CDR3 DNA sequence: TGTGCCAGCAGTTTGGTCTTCACAGATACGCAGTATTTT.

The CDR3 DNA follows: TGTGCCAGCAGTGACGAGGCAGGCCTAGCCAAAAACATTCAGTACTTC. Protein: CASSDEAGLAKNIQYF. The V and J genes are TRBV13 and TRBJ2-4, with D unclear. CDR1 PRHDT and CDR2 FYEKMQ come from the germline V gene (reference sequence). V was shortened by 6 bases and J by 0 bases, with 15 bases between the two germline ends. The CDR3 extends over 16 amino acids. Variable domain in full (rest from reference TRBV13 and TRBJ2-4): AAGVIQSPRHLIKEKRETATLKCYPIPRHDTVYWYQQGPGQDPQFLISFYEKMQSDKGSIPDRFSAQQFSDYHSELNMSSLELGDSALYFCASSDEAGLAKNIQYFGAGTRLSVL.

The V call is TRBV11-2, the J call TRBJ2-2; a possible D gene is TRBD1 (6 bases). Per the germline V gene, CDR1 is SGHAT and CDR2 is FQNNGV. The CDR3 spans 16 residues. V lost 7 bases and J 7 bases, leaving 22 bases between the germline ends. In DNA, the CDR3 is TGTGCCAGCACGCTCGGACAGCTCGGTGGGAGCGGGGAGCTGTTTTTT. Its protein product is CASTLGQLGGSGELFF.

This sequence joins TRBV6-1 and TRBJ2-7, with 8 bases lining up with TRBD1. CDR1 and CDR2 from the germline V gene are MNHNS and SASEGT. The CDR3 length is 13 residues. V was clipped by 6 bases and J by 2 bases; unmatched bases: 3. The CDR3 reads CASRETGAYEQYF. CDR3 in DNA: TGTGCCAGCAGAGAGACAGGGGCCTACGAGCAGTACTTC.

The CDR3 here is CASRASDRGYEQYF. CDR3 DNA sequence: TGTGCCAGCCGGGCCTCGGACCGAGGATACGAGCAGTACTTC. The rearrangement joins TRBV7-9 to TRBJ2-7; unclear D gene. CDR1 is SEHNR and CDR2 is FQNEAQ in the germline V gene (reference sequence). The CDR3 is 14 residues long. V was trimmed by 8 bases and J by 4 bases, leaving 18 bases between them.

This clone appeared a single time. The V and J genes are TRBV30 and TRBJ1-1; unclear D gene. The germline CDR1 and CDR2 sequences are GTSNPN and SVGIG (reference sequence). The CDR3 has 13 residues. V was trimmed by 0 bases and J by 4 bases, leaving 9 bases between them. CDR3 nucleotide sequence: TGTGCCTGGAGTGTACGATTAGGCACTGAAGCTTTCTTT. Its protein product is CAWSVRLGTEAFF.